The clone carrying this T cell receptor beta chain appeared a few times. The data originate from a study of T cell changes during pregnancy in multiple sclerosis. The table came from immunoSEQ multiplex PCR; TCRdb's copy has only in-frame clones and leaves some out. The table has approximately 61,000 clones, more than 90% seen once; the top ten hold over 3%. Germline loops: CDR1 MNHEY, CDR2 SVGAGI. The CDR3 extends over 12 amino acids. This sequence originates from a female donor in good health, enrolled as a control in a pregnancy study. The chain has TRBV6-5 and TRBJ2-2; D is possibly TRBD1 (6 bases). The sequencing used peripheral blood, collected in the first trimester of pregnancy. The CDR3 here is CATGTNTGELFF. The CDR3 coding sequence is TGTGCTACGGGGACAAACACCGGGGAGCTGTTTTTT.